A single sample gave rise to the 16 T cell receptor beta chains below, sequenced in a study of shared clonotypes between healthy human individuals. Libraries were prepared by immunoSEQ multiplex PCR; TCRdb keeps only in-frame clonotypes and omits some of them. The sample lists over 2,000,000 clones; approximately 92% were seen once. CD45RO-negative, CCR7-positively selected cells formed the naive CD8 fraction, excluding terminally differentiated effector memory CD45RA+ cells. The specimen was naive CD8+ T cells from PBMCs. Receptor source: a man in his late teens or twenties in good health. Some clones in this sample may be carry-over from other donors' samples.

CDR3 coding DNA: TGTGCCAGCAGCTTAGGCATAGCGGGAGGGCCTTGGGAGACCCAGTACTTC. Its translation: CASSLGIAGGPWETQYF. The chain combines TRBV7-2 with TRBJ2-5; 11 positions match TRBD2. The CDR3 is 17 residues long. Germline V gene lookup returns CDR1 SGHTA and CDR2 FQGNSA. Trimming cost V 1 base and J 5 bases; bases outside gene matches: 9.

This rearrangement joins TRBV2 to TRBJ2-3; D is unclear. The CDR3 is 13 residues long. Germline CDR1 reads SNHLY; CDR2 reads FYNNEI. V was trimmed by 2 bases and J by 10 bases, leaving 13 bases between them. The CDR3 bases are TGTGCCAGCAGTGAATTTTTGGGGATTGCGCAGTATTTT. Protein sequence: CASSEFLGIAQYF.

The chain recombines TRBV5-6 with TRBJ1-2; D perhaps matches TRBD1 (6 bases). Germline CDR1 SGHDT, CDR2 YYEEEE. V lost 0 bases to trimming and J lost 0 bases, with 9 bases between them. The CDR3 has 15 amino acids. CDR3 coding DNA: TGTGCCAGCAGCTTGGGGACAGCTCCTAACTATGGCTACACCTTC. Residues: CASSLGTAPNYGYTF.

The chain carries TRBV5-6 and TRBJ1-2; the D gene is possibly TRBD1 (6 bases). This CDR3 is 17 amino acids long. The V end was cut by 4 bases, the J end by 0 bases, with 19 bases between. CDR1 and CDR2 (germline): SGHDT, YYEEEE. For the CDR3, the DNA is TGTGCCAGCAGCCTCGGTGTACGGACAGAAGCTAACTATGGCTACACCTTC. Translated: CASSLGVRTEANYGYTF. The full variable domain, with the rest looked up from reference TRBV5-6 and TRBJ1-2, is DAGVTQSPTHLIKTRGQQVTLRCSPKSGHDTVSWYQQALGQGPQFIFQYYEEEERQRGNFPDRFSGHQFPNYSSELNVNALLLGDSALYLCASSLGVRTEANYGYTFGSGTRLTVV.

The chain combines TRBV11-2 with TRBJ2-1; TRBD2 aligns across 9 bases. Per the germline V gene, CDR1 is SGHAT and CDR2 is FQNNGV. This CDR3 region has 12 residues. The J segment lost 11 bases and the V segment lost 5 bases, leaving 4 bases of the junction unmatched. The CDR3 here is CASSGLAGQQFF. The CDR3 DNA is TGTGCCAGCAGCGGCCTAGCGGGGCAGCAGTTCTTC.

The rearrangement uses TRBV4-2 and TRBJ2-2; D not resolved. The V gene's germline CDR1 is LGHNA and CDR2 YNFKEQ. The ends were cut back, 0 bases at V and 5 bases at J, with 13 bases in the middle. This CDR3 spans 16 amino acids. The DNA of the CDR3 is TGTGCCAGCAGCCAAGATCATAGTCAGTTGACCGGGGAGCTGTTTTTT. Translated: CASSQDHSQLTGELFF.

V usage is TRBV28 and J usage is TRBJ2-7; tentative D call: TRBD2 (6 bases). Germline loops: CDR1 MDHEN, CDR2 SYDVKM. The ends were cut back, 5 bases at V and 5 bases at J, with 22 bases in the middle. The CDR3 runs to 16 residues. This chain's CDR3 is CASSPRLGGIPDEQYF. Here the CDR3 DNA reads TGTGCCAGCAGTCCCCGGTTGGGGGGTATCCCTGACGAGCAGTACTTC. Full variable domain (rest looked up from reference TRBV28 and TRBJ2-7): DVKVTQSSRYLVKRTGEKVFLECVQDMDHENMFWYRQDPGLGLRLIYFSYDVKMKEKGDIPEGYSVSREKKERFSLILESASTNQTSMYLCASSPRLGGIPDEQYFGPGTRLTVT.

The chain carries TRBV29-1 and TRBJ2-2; 11 bases line up with TRBD2. The J segment lost 11 bases and the V segment lost 5 bases, leaving 16 bases of the junction unmatched. There are 16 residues in the CDR3. Germline V gene lookup returns CDR1 SQVTM and CDR2 ANQGSEA. The CDR3 coding sequence is TGCAGCGTTTTTGGGTTTATCGATAGCGGGAGGGCAGAGCTGTTTTTT. The encoded protein is CSVFGFIDSGRAELFF.

The gene calls are TRBV12-5 and TRBJ1-3; no firm D call. V shed 7 bases and J shed 0 bases, with 13 bases lying between them. Germline CDR1 is LGHNT and CDR2 is FRNRAP. The CDR3 is made up of 15 amino acids. DNA of the CDR3: TGTGCTAGTGCCTCCAATCCCCTCTCTGGAAACACCATATATTTT. It encodes CASASNPLSGNTIYF.

J is TRBJ1-1 and V is TRBV13; TRBD1 agrees at 8 bases. V dropped 2 bases and J dropped 5; count of bases not matched to a gene: 4. Germline V lookup: CDR1 PRHDT, CDR2 FYEKMQ (reference sequence). The CDR3 is 14 amino acids. CDR3 sequence reads: CASSLTGGETEAFF. The CDR3 DNA reads TGTGCCAGCAGCTTAACAGGGGGAGAAACTGAAGCTTTCTTT.

This clone has more than one count but fewer than ten. The chain carries TRBV9 and TRBJ1-1; 7 bases fit TRBD1. The germline V gene encodes CDR1 SGDLS and CDR2 YYNGEE. With 0 bases clipped from V and 5 bases from J, the junction kept 10 bases outside the gene matches. The CDR3 has 16 amino acids. The CDR3 bases are TGTGCCAGCAGCGTAGCGGACAGGCCCCAGGAAACTGAAGCTTTCTTT. Amino acids: CASSVADRPQETEAFF.

This chain links TRBV7-8 with TRBJ1-5; 8 positions agree with TRBD1. V lost 4 bases to trimming and J lost 3 bases; unmatched junction nucleotides: 11. Per germline, CDR1 SGHVS and CDR2 FQNEAQ. CDR3 size: 17 residues. The chain's CDR3 is CASSSYRRTGSNQPQHF. CDR3 bases: TGTGCCAGCAGCTCTTACCGAAGGACAGGGTCCAATCAGCCCCAGCATTTT.

The chain carries TRBV27 and TRBJ1-5; no clear D. V lost 3 bases and J lost 1, with 10 bases in between. The germline CDR1 and CDR2 sequences are MNHEY and SMNVEV (reference sequence). This CDR3 is built from 15 residues. CDR3 region: CASSFLPPSNQPQHF. CDR3 DNA sequence: TGTGCCAGCAGTTTCCTCCCTCCCAGCAATCAGCCCCAGCATTTT.

The V and J genes are TRBV28 and TRBJ2-7; TRBD1 matches at 8 bases. The CDR3 is 15 amino acids. Germline loops: CDR1 MDHEN, CDR2 SYDVKM. J gave up 4 bases and V 3 bases, and 8 bases lay outside the gene matches. The CDR3 nucleotides are TGTGCCAGCAGTTTTCGAGGGGACAGGCCTTACGAGCAGTACTTC. Its protein product is CASSFRGDRPYEQYF.

The V call is TRBV27, the J call TRBJ1-1, with 7 positions matching TRBD1. Germline V gives CDR1 MNHEY, CDR2 SMNVEV (reference sequence). The ends lost 2 bases at V and 5 bases at J; junction bases unmatched: 8. The CDR3 spans 15 residues. As DNA, the CDR3 is TGTGCCAGCAGTTTAAAGGGGGCCCTCTGGACTGAAGCTTTCTTT. The encoded protein is CASSLKGALWTEAFF.

The chain couples TRBV9 to TRBJ2-2; weak D call: TRBD2 (6 bases). V gave up 4 bases and J gave up 1 base, with 11 bases separating them. This CDR3 contains 15 residues. Germline-derived CDR1 and CDR2 are SGDLS and YYNGEE. The CDR3: CASSTGTVNTGELFF. CDR3 in DNA: TGTGCCAGCAGCACCGGGACTGTGAACACCGGGGAGCTGTTTTTT.